This TCR beta chain stems from a study of T cell responses to AZD1222 COVID-19 vaccine. The CDR3 covers 16 residues. Germline V gene lookup returns CDR1 SGHRS and CDR2 YFSETQ. J lost 3 bases, V lost 0 bases, and 4 bases had no gene match. Sequenced by immunoSEQ multiplex PCR; TCRdb stores in-frame clones only, minus some. This sample has tens of thousands of clones; approximately 89% occur once, and the top ten carry 2.2%. This sequence originates from an adult in good health. Sequenced material: peripheral blood, taken on day 0 of AZD1222 vaccination. V and J are TRBV5-1 and TRBJ1-5, with 9 bases that match TRBD1. The CDR3 sequence: CASSLGGQGTNQPQHF. In nucleotides, the CDR3 is TGCGCCAGCAGCTTGGGGGGACAGGGAACCAATCAGCCCCAGCATTTT.